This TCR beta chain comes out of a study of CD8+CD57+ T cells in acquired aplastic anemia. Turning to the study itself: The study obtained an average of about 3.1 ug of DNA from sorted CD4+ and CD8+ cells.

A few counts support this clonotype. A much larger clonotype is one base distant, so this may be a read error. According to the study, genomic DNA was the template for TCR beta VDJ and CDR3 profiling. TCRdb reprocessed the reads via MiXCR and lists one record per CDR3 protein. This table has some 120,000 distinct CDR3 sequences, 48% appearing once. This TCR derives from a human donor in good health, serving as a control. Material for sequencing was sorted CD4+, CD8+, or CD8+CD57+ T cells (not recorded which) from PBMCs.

CDR3 in DNA: TGTGCCAGCAGTTTTAGTGTAGGGGCTGGAAACACCATATATTTT. Amino acids: CASSFSVGAGNTIYF. V gene TRBV12-3 or TRBV12-4 combines with J gene TRBJ1-3; D is perhaps TRBD1 (5 bases). Trimming stripped 3 bases from V and 2 bases from J, with 11 bases between. This CDR3 region has 15 residues.